This TCR beta chain came from a study of blood T cells in healthy people across ages. Overall study findings and caveats: Unknown CMV status may confound age-related changes in expanded clones. Unsorted PBMCs prevented conclusive naive versus antigen-experienced comparison. Per-million-T-cell TCR beta diversity fell roughly linearly with age.

Through a sample-barcoded 5' primer and a J-beta primer mix, a second PCR was run for 7 to 11 cycles. TCRdb fed the 5' RACE reads into MiXCR, producing one record per CDR3 protein. The profile shows some 1,800,000 distinct CDR3 sequences, about 39% of them singletons. This clonotype was detected only a few times. No antigen is known for it. This CDR3 comprises 14 residues. Trimming shortened V by 2 bases and J by 0 bases, and 6 bases separated the two germline ends. From germline, CDR1 is SGDLS and CDR2 YYNGEE. For every donor, a draw yielded around 10 milliliters of peripheral blood. Sequencing was carried out using blood. The TCR was taken from a human donor in good health. V usage is TRBV9 and J usage is TRBJ1-3; D is unresolved. Written as DNA, the CDR3 is TGTGCCAGCAGCGTTGATTACTCTGGAAACACCATATATTTT. Encoded protein: CASSVDYSGNTIYF.